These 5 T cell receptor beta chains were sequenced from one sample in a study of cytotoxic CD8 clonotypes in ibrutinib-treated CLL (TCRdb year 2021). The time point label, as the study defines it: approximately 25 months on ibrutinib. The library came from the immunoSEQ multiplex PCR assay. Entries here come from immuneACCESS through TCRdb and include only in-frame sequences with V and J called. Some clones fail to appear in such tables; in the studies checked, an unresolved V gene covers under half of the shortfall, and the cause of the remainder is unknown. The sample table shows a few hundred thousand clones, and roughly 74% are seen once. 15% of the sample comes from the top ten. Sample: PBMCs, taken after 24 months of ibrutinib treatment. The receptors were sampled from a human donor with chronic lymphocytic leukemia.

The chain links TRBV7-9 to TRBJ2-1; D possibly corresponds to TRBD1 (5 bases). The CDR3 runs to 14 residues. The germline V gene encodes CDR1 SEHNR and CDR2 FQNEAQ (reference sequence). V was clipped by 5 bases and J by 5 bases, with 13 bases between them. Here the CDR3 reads CASSAPQGHNEQFF. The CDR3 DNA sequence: TGTGCCAGCAGCGCCCCGCAGGGTCACAATGAGCAGTTCTTC. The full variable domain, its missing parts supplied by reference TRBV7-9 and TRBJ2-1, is DTGVSQNPRHKITKRGQNVTFRCDPISEHNRLYWYRQTLGQGPEFLTYFQNEAQLEKSRLLSDRFSAERPKGSFSTLEIQRTEQGDSAMYLCASSAPQGHNEQFFGPGTRLTVL.

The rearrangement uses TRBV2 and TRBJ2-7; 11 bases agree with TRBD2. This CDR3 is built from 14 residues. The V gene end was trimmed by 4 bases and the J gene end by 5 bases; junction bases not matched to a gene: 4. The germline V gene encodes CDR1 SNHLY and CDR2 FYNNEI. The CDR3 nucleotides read TGTGCCAGCAGTGTAGCGGGAGGGCCCAACGAGCAGTACTTC. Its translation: CASSVAGGPNEQYF.

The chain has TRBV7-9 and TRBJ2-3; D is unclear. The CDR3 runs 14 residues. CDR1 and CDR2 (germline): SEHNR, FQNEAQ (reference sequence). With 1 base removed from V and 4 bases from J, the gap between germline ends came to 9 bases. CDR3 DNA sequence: TGTGCCAGCAGCTTAGGGTGGGAAGCAGATACGCAGTATTTT. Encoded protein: CASSLGWEADTQYF.

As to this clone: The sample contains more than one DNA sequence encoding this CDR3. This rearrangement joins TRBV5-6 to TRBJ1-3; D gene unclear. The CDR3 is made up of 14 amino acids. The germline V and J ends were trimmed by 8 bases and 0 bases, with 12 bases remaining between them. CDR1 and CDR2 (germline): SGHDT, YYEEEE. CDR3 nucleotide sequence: TGTGCCAGTAGCCCACAGTACTCTGGAAACACCATATATTTT. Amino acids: CASSPQYSGNTIYF.

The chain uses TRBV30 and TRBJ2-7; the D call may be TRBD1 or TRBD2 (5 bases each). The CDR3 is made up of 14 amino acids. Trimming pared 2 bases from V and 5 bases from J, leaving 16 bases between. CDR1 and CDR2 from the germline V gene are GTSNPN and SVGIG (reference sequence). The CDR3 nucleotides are TGTGCCTGGAGTCCCGGGGCAGGCATACACGAGCAGTACTTC. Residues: CAWSPGAGIHEQYF.